The 20 T cell receptor beta chains below were found in one sample sequenced in a study of cytomegalovirus exposure and HLA in healthy donors (dated by TCRdb to about 2017). Library method: the immunoSEQ multiplex PCR assay. For the multiplex PCR, a mixture combining 60 forward primers for TCR Vbeta segments and 13 reverse primers for TCR Jbeta segments was used. What TCRdb holds here is the immuneACCESS table cut down to in-frame rearrangements. Part of the clones is not present; checked against another copy, under half of the missing clones reflect an unresolved V gene, and the others are unexplained. Present in this sample are approximately 130,000 clones, about 76% of which were seen just once. Roughly 2.4% of the sample is in the top ten clones. The sample comprised PBMCs. These receptors originate from a woman in her thirties or forties in good health and CMV-seronegative.

The rearrangement uses TRBV15 and TRBJ1-4; 7 bases line up with TRBD1. The ends lost 0 bases at V and 7 bases at J; junction bases unmatched: 11. This CDR3 region has 17 residues. Germline CDR1 and CDR2: LNHNV and YYDKDF (reference sequence). DNA for the CDR3: TGTGCCACCAGCAGAGATAGGGGGCGCTTATTTAGTGAAAAACTGTTTTTT. Protein sequence: CATSRDRGRLFSEKLFF.

V is TRBV6-6 and J is TRBJ2-1; D is possibly TRBD1 (5 bases). This CDR3 contains 13 residues. Trimming pared 2 bases from V and 4 bases from J, leaving 6 bases between. The V gene's germline CDR1 is MNHNY and CDR2 SVGAGI (reference sequence). Written as DNA, the CDR3 is TGTGCCAGCAGTTACGCAGGGTACAATGAGCAGTTCTTC. This sequence encodes CASSYAGYNEQFF.

V gene TRBV30 combines with J gene TRBJ1-2; 7 bases are shared with TRBD1. The germline gives CDR1 GTSNPN, CDR2 SVGIG (reference sequence). V dropped 3 bases and J dropped 4; count of bases not matched to a gene: 20. This CDR3 region has 18 residues. The CDR3 loop is CAWSDETGWDPLGYGYTF. CDR3 DNA: TGTGCCTGGAGCGACGAGACAGGGTGGGACCCACTGGGCTATGGCTACACCTTC. The full variable domain, with the rest looked up from reference TRBV30 and TRBJ1-2, is SQTIHQWPATLVQPVGSPLSLECTVEGTSNPNLYWYRQAAGRGLQLLFYSVGIGQISSEVPQNLSASRPQDRQFILSSKKLLLSDSGFYLCAWSDETGWDPLGYGYTFGSGTRLTVV.

V and J are TRBV9 and TRBJ1-1; 9 bases match TRBD1. The CDR3 runs 15 residues. The J segment lost 10 bases and the V segment lost 4 bases, leaving 14 bases of the junction unmatched. CDR1 and CDR2 from the germline V gene are SGDLS and YYNGEE. The CDR3 is CASSPSPGTGYVAFF. Written as DNA, the CDR3 is TGTGCCAGCAGCCCGAGCCCCGGGACAGGGTACGTAGCTTTCTTT.

The CDR3 is CASTRQGTNEKLFF. The CDR3 nucleotides are TGTGCCAGCACGAGACAGGGAACTAATGAAAAACTGTTTTTT. The V call is TRBV18, the J call TRBJ1-4; TRBD1 matches at 7 bases. CDR3 size: 14 residues. The V and J ends lost 8 bases and 1 base, in that order; junction bases with no gene match: 4. Germline V gene lookup returns CDR1 KGHSH and CDR2 LQKENI.

V is TRBV4-2 and J is TRBJ1-1; D gene uncertain. The CDR3 spans 16 residues. The germline V gene encodes CDR1 LGHNA and CDR2 YNFKEQ. V was clipped by 4 bases and J by 5 bases, with 20 bases between them. The CDR3 sequence is CASSPEETWVVTEAFF. The DNA of the CDR3 is TGTGCCAGCAGCCCAGAGGAGACTTGGGTGGTGACTGAAGCTTTCTTT.

This clone was counted only a few times. The chain uses TRBV30 and TRBJ2-1, with D possibly matching TRBD2 (6 bases). Germline-derived CDR1 and CDR2 are GTSNPN and SVGIG (reference sequence). Trimming stripped 2 bases from V and 0 bases from J, with 14 bases between. This CDR3 is 16 amino acids long. The CDR3: CAWSSGLYVSYNEQFF. DNA of the CDR3: TGTGCCTGGAGTTCGGGACTGTATGTCTCCTACAATGAGCAGTTCTTC.

The chain joins TRBV19 to TRBJ1-5, with a weak D call TRBD1 (6 bases). The CDR3 spans 15 residues. Germline V gene lookup returns CDR1 LNHDA and CDR2 SQIVND (reference sequence). V gave up 0 bases and J gave up 2 bases, with 8 bases separating them. The CDR3 DNA follows: TGTGCCAGTAGTATAGATTCAGGGGGCAATCAGCCCCAGCATTTT. It translates to CASSIDSGGNQPQHF.

This clone was detected once. V gene TRBV6-5 combines with J gene TRBJ2-5; TRBD2 aligns across 11 bases. The J call may be faulty, since TRBJ2-7 better matches the DNA end. The germline V gene has CDR1 MNHEY and CDR2 SVGAGI. The CDR3 is 16 residues long. CDR3 protein: CASSYSKLAGGDEQYF. The CDR3 bases are TGTGCCAGCAGTTACTCGAAATTAGCGGGAGGGGACGAGCAGTACTTC.

This sequence joins TRBV28 and TRBJ2-1; 12 nucleotides align to TRBD2. J was trimmed by 9 bases and V by 5 bases; bases with no gene match: 8. The CDR3 is 15 residues long. From germline, CDR1 is MDHEN and CDR2 SYDVKM. The CDR3 DNA follows: TGTGCCAGCAGTCCGACTAGCGGGAGAGTTAGTGAGCAGTTCTTC. The encoded protein is CASSPTSGRVSEQFF.

The V and J genes are TRBV14 and TRBJ2-7; TRBD2 agrees at 9 bases. V was clipped by 3 bases and J by 4 bases; unmatched bases: 10. Per germline, CDR1 SGHDN and CDR2 FVKESK. The CDR3 loop spans 16 amino acids. The CDR3 coding sequence is TGTGCCAGCAGCCAGCAAAATGGACTAGCGAGATACGAGCAGTACTTC. Residues: CASSQQNGLARYEQYF.

The chain carries TRBV5-4 and TRBJ2-3, with 13 bases matching TRBD2. The CDR3 covers 15 residues. CDR1 and CDR2 (germline): SGHNT, YYREEE (reference sequence). V lost 4 bases and J lost 3; bases outside the gene matches: 2. The CDR3 sequence: CASSATSGGTDTQYF. The CDR3 DNA is TGTGCCAGCAGCGCGACTAGCGGGGGGACAGATACGCAGTATTTT. Looking up the rest from reference TRBV5-4 and TRBJ2-3 gives the full variable domain: ETGVTQSPTHLIKTRGQQVTLRCSSQSGHNTVSWYQQALGQGPQFIFQYYREEENGRGNFPPRFSGLQFPNYSSELNVNALELDDSALYLCASSATSGGTDTQYFGPGTRLTVL.

This chain links TRBV14 with TRBJ2-3; TRBD2 is a possible D gene (6 bases). In germline, CDR1 is SGHDN, CDR2 FVKESK. The V and J ends lost 1 base and 9 bases respectively, with 14 bases between them. CDR3 length: 14 amino acids. This CDR3 is CASSQVLAGSTQYF. CDR3 nucleotide sequence: TGTGCCAGCAGCCAAGTACTAGCCGGGTCGACGCAGTATTTT.

The chain carries TRBV14 and TRBJ1-3, with TRBD1 identical over 7 bases. This CDR3 contains 16 residues. Per germline, CDR1 SGHDN and CDR2 FVKESK. The ends lost 2 bases at V and 2 bases at J; junction bases unmatched: 6. The CDR3 nucleotides are TGTGCCAGCAGCCAACGACAGGGACCACCTGGAAACACCATATATTTT. As protein: CASSQRQGPPGNTIYF. The full variable domain, completed using reference TRBV14 and TRBJ1-3, is EAGVTQFPSHSVIEKGQTVTLRCDPISGHDNLYWYRRVMGKEIKFLLHFVKESKQDESGMPNNRFLAERTGGTYSTLKVQPAELEDSGVYFCASSQRQGPPGNTIYFGEGSWLTVV.

The chain is built from TRBV27 and TRBJ2-7; TRBD2 agrees at 8 bases. In germline, CDR1 is MNHEY, CDR2 SMNVEV (reference sequence). This CDR3 spans 14 amino acids. The junction had 7 bases not matched to a gene; V was cut back by 5 bases and J by 4 bases. The CDR3 spells CASSPGTSPYEQYF. The CDR3 DNA reads as TGTGCCAGCAGTCCCGGGACTAGTCCATACGAGCAGTACTTC.

The rearrangement joins TRBV6-6 to TRBJ1-2, with D unresolved. The CDR3 consists of 14 residues. CDR1 MNHNY and CDR2 SVGAGI come from the germline V gene (reference sequence). The V gene lost 4 bases and the J gene lost 8 bases, with 17 bases spanning the gap. CDR3 residues: CASSSRGLGCGYTF. CDR3 coding DNA: TGTGCCAGCAGTTCCCGGGGTCTTGGTTGCGGCTACACCTTC.

The V gene is TRBV18, the J gene TRBJ2-5; a possible D gene is TRBD1 (6 bases). Trimming removed 2 bases at V and 4 bases at J, with 17 bases between. Germline assignment: CDR1 KGHSH and CDR2 LQKENI. CDR3 size: 16 residues. The CDR3 DNA sequence: TGTGCCAGCTCACCAGGGGTTGGACAGTTCGGAGAGACCCAGTACTTC. Translated, it gives CASSPGVGQFGETQYF.

This rearrangement joins TRBV28 to TRBJ2-5, with 12 nucleotides matching TRBD1. The CDR3 is 15 amino acids. V lost 6 bases and J lost 7; bases outside the gene matches: 9. Germline CDR1 and CDR2: MDHEN and SYDVKM. The CDR3 DNA sequence: TGTGCCAGCAGATGGGGACAGGGGGCGGGGGGGACCCAGTACTTC. Translated: CASRWGQGAGGTQYF.

V usage is TRBV27 and J usage is TRBJ2-1; 14 bases align to TRBD2. Germline loops: CDR1 MNHEY, CDR2 SMNVEV (reference sequence). V shed 5 bases, J shed 8 bases, and the junction held 5 bases outside the gene matches. The CDR3 contains 15 residues. The CDR3 region is CASSLTSGGAYEQFF. The CDR3 DNA is TGTGCCAGCAGTCTGACTAGCGGGGGGGCTTATGAGCAGTTCTTC.

The chain recombines TRBV4-1 with TRBJ1-1; 8 nucleotides agree with TRBD1. CDR1 and CDR2 from the germline V gene are MGHRA and YSYEKL. This CDR3 comprises 15 residues. V gave up 4 bases and J gave up 1 base; unmatched junction bases: 5. The CDR3 sequence is CASSRIDRGNTEAFF. The DNA of the CDR3 is TGCGCCAGCAGCCGGATTGACAGGGGGAACACTGAAGCTTTCTTT.